This T cell receptor (beta chain) was found in a study of T cells after posttransplantation cyclophosphamide. Study findings and constraints: TRB clonality was highly associated with recipient CMV seropositivity and reactivation. Later blood repertoires were often dominated by clones from the donor CD8+ memory compartment. Blood and skin or GI T cell repertoires showed limited TRB overlap.

This clone was recorded a few times. Antigen: not known. Germline V gene data show CDR1 as MGHRA and CDR2 as YSYEKL. This CDR3 contains 14 residues. The V and J ends lost 6 bases and 5 bases, in that order; junction bases with no gene match: 9. This related bone marrow graft donor gave peripheral blood on the day of marrow donation. Produced via immunoSEQ multiplex PCR; TCRdb's table is partial and in-frame only. The data show around 39,000 clones, with none appearing a single time. Sequencing was done on a sample of PBMCs. This clonotype was sampled from a girl aged 10 to 17 in good health, CMV-negative, and a related stem cell transplant donor. The chain uses TRBV4-1 and TRBJ2-5; TRBD1 aligns across 7 bases. The CDR3 DNA is TGCGCCAGCAGTCTTGAGGGGGCCGGGGAGACCCAGTACTTC. Translated, it gives CASSLEGAGETQYF.